This T cell receptor (beta chain) derives from a study of identical twins. The CDR3 is 12 amino acids. Trimming stripped 5 bases from V and 5 bases from J, with 13 bases between. From germline, CDR1 is SQVTM and CDR2 ANQGSEA. Each CDR3 protein is one row after TCRdb ran MiXCR on the 5' RACE reads. The repertoire holds around 690,000 distinct CDR3 sequences, over 20% seen once, with 4% to 4.5% in the top ten. The data were also submitted as part of a second study, on T cells expressing NK-cell markers.

The V call is TRBV29-1, the J call TRBJ2-7, with D tentatively TRBD2 (5 bases). This receptor was identified in a woman aged 18-29 years in good health. The sequencing input was PBMCs. CDR3 protein: CSVHPYGDEQYF. DNA for the CDR3: TGCAGCGTTCACCCCTACGGGGACGAGCAGTACTTC.